This is a list of T cell receptor beta chains from one sample in a study of prognosis after radiotherapy for stage I lung cancer. TCRdb itself ran the multiplex PCR reads through MiXCR, one entry per CDR3 protein. The sample carries around 20,000 distinct CDR3 sequences, under 45% recorded once. This material consisted of PBMCs, taken before or after stereotactic body radiation therapy (not recorded which). Receptor source: a donor aged 50 or older with non-small cell lung cancer. Both conserved end residues are part of each CDR3. D genes are given only for firm matches. The size of a clone is reported for some rows only, either as once, few or many, or as a class for expanded clones.

abundance: many
j_gene: TRBJ1-4
d_gene: .
v_gene: TRBV4-3
CDR3nt: TGCGCCAGCAGCCAAGATCGGTGGCATGAAAAACTGTTTTTT
CDR3aa: CASSQDRWHEKLFF

abundance: many
j_gene: TRBJ1-5
d_gene: TRBD1
v_gene: TRBV20-1
CDR3nt: TGCAGTGCTAGAGATCGACGACAGGGAAATCAGCCCCAGCATTTT
CDR3aa: CSARDRRQGNQPQHF

abundance: medium-sized
j_gene: TRBJ1-3
d_gene: .
v_gene: TRBV28
CDR3nt: TGTGCCAGCAGCCACCACGGGGGAAACACCATATATTTT
CDR3aa: CASSHHGGNTIYF

abundance: many
j_gene: TRBJ2-3
d_gene: TRBD2
v_gene: TRBV2
CDR3nt: TGTGCCAGCAGCGCTGCTGGACTAGCGGGGGACACAGATACGCAGTATTTT
CDR3aa: CASSAAGLAGDTDTQYF

abundance: .
j_gene: TRBJ1-5
d_gene: .
v_gene: TRBV20-1
CDR3nt: TGCAGTGCTAGAGATGGCCCGGGGGGTAGGGGAGGCAGTCAGCCCCAGCATTTT
CDR3aa: CSARDGPGGRGGSQPQHF

abundance: .
j_gene: TRBJ2-5
d_gene: TRBD1
v_gene: TRBV30
CDR3nt: TGTGCCTGGAGTGTAGAAACCCAGGGGGCAGGAGAGACCCAGTACTTC
CDR3aa: CAWSVETQGAGETQYF

abundance: medium-sized
j_gene: TRBJ2-3
d_gene: TRBD2
v_gene: TRBV9
CDR3nt: TGTGCCAGCAGCGTGTCCTACCGTCCACTAGCGGGTTGGGAGGGCACAGATACGCAGTATTTT
CDR3aa: CASSVSYRPLAGWEGTDTQYF

abundance: .
j_gene: TRBJ1-1
d_gene: .
v_gene: TRBV6-2/TRBV6-3
CDR3nt: TGTGCCAGCAGTGATCGAGGGCTGAACACTGAAGCTTTCTTT
CDR3aa: CASSDRGLNTEAFF

abundance: many
j_gene: TRBJ2-7
d_gene: .
v_gene: TRBV9
CDR3nt: TGTGCCAGCAGCGTAGGCGTAGACAGCTCCTACGAGCAGTACTTC
CDR3aa: CASSVGVDSSYEQYF

abundance: .
j_gene: TRBJ1-2
d_gene: .
v_gene: TRBV28
CDR3nt: TGTGCCAGCAGTTTGTTGGGCAGGTGCTACACCTTC
CDR3aa: CASSLLGRCYTF

abundance: medium-sized
j_gene: TRBJ2-7
d_gene: TRBD1
v_gene: TRBV27
CDR3nt: TGTGCCAGCAGTTTTGGGACAGGGATCGACTCCGAGCAGTACTTC
CDR3aa: CASSFGTGIDSEQYF

abundance: many
j_gene: TRBJ2-1
d_gene: TRBD2
v_gene: TRBV15
CDR3nt: TGTGCCACCAGCAGAGAACTAGCGGGGAACAATGAGCAGTTCTTC
CDR3aa: CATSRELAGNNEQFF

abundance: medium-sized
j_gene: TRBJ2-7
d_gene: TRBD2
v_gene: TRBV6-1
CDR3nt: TGTGCCAGCAGTCAGAGCGGGGGGTTCCCTTGGGAGCAGTACTTC
CDR3aa: CASSQSGGFPWEQYF

abundance: .
j_gene: TRBJ2-1
d_gene: .
v_gene: TRBV27
CDR3nt: TGTGCCAGCAGTTTCTCCTCTGGGAACCCGGTCTACAATGAGCAGCTCTTC
CDR3aa: CASSFSSGNPVYNEQLF

abundance: many
j_gene: TRBJ2-2
d_gene: TRBD1
v_gene: TRBV7-9
CDR3nt: TGTGCCAGCAGCTTAAGTGGACAGGGGGGAGGCACCGGGGAGCTGTTTTTT
CDR3aa: CASSLSGQGGGTGELFF

abundance: many
j_gene: TRBJ1-1
d_gene: .
v_gene: TRBV29-1
CDR3nt: TGCAGCGTTGGAGCAAGGGGGAACACTGAAGCTTTCTTT
CDR3aa: CSVGARGNTEAFF

abundance: many
j_gene: TRBJ2-4
d_gene: .
v_gene: TRBV14
CDR3nt: TGTGCCAGCAGCCAGTCTCTGATAGCCAAAAACATTCAGTACTTC
CDR3aa: CASSQSLIAKNIQYF

abundance: many
j_gene: TRBJ2-2
d_gene: .
v_gene: TRBV24-1
CDR3nt: TGTGCCACCAGTGATGACAGGTGGGGGGACACCGGGGAGCTGTTTTTT
CDR3aa: CATSDDRWGDTGELFF

abundance: many
j_gene: TRBJ1-2
d_gene: .
v_gene: TRBV4-2
CDR3nt: TGTGCCAGCAGCCAAGGAGATGGCTACACCTTC
CDR3aa: CASSQGDGYTF

abundance: many
j_gene: TRBJ2-1
d_gene: TRBD2
v_gene: TRBV20-1
CDR3nt: TGCAGTGCTAGCCCCGGGGGGGCTCTCTACAATGAGCAGTTCTTC
CDR3aa: CSASPGGALYNEQFF

abundance: few
j_gene: TRBJ1-1
d_gene: .
v_gene: TRBV24-1
CDR3nt: TGTGCCACCAGTGATTTAAGGGGGGGCAGAACCAACACTGAAGCTTTCTTT
CDR3aa: CATSDLRGGRTNTEAFF

abundance: .
j_gene: TRBJ2-1
d_gene: .
v_gene: TRBV7-2
CDR3nt: TGTGCCAGCAGCCCACCCGGGGGTTGGGCGATCTCCTACAATGAGCAGTTCTTC
CDR3aa: CASSPPGGWAISYNEQFF

abundance: .
j_gene: TRBJ2-1
d_gene: .
v_gene: TRBV6-9
CDR3nt: TGTGCCAGCAGTTACTATCTCCCGAGAAGCAACTACAATGAGCAGTTCTTC
CDR3aa: CASSYYLPRSNYNEQFF

abundance: .
j_gene: TRBJ1-2
d_gene: .
v_gene: TRBV12-3/TRBV12-4
CDR3nt: TGTGCCAGCAGTTTAGGGGTACGGGTCCCCTATGGCTACACCTTC
CDR3aa: CASSLGVRVPYGYTF

abundance: .
j_gene: TRBJ2-2
d_gene: TRBD1
v_gene: TRBV4-3
CDR3nt: TGCGCCAGCAGCCAAGAGAGGGACAGGGGTACCGGGGAGCTGTTTTTT
CDR3aa: CASSQERDRGTGELFF

abundance: many
j_gene: TRBJ2-7
d_gene: TRBD2
v_gene: TRBV5-1
CDR3nt: TGCGCCAGCAGCGCCGGACTAGCGGACACCTACGAGCAGTACTTC
CDR3aa: CASSAGLADTYEQYF

abundance: large
j_gene: TRBJ2-7
d_gene: .
v_gene: TRBV6-1
CDR3nt: TGTGCCAGCAGTAACCACCTTTACGAGCAGTACTTC
CDR3aa: CASSNHLYEQYF

abundance: once
j_gene: TRBJ2-7
d_gene: .
v_gene: TRBV28
CDR3nt: TGTGCCAGCAGTTCCCTAGCGCAGACCTACGAGCAGTACTTC
CDR3aa: CASSSLAQTYEQYF

abundance: .
j_gene: TRBJ2-2
d_gene: .
v_gene: TRBV7-2
CDR3nt: TGTGCCAGCAGCCGAGATAGCTCCCAATTGAACACCGGGCAGCTGTTTTTT
CDR3aa: CASSRDSSQLNTGQLFF

abundance: .
j_gene: TRBJ2-7
d_gene: .
v_gene: TRBV28
CDR3nt: TGTGCCAGCAGTCTCGTGGCAAACTACGAGCAGTACTTC
CDR3aa: CASSLVANYEQYF

abundance: many
j_gene: TRBJ2-5
d_gene: .
v_gene: TRBV5-1
CDR3nt: TGCGCCAGCAGCCATCCGACAGGGAGGCAGACCCAGTACTTC
CDR3aa: CASSHPTGRQTQYF

abundance: many
j_gene: TRBJ2-2
d_gene: TRBD1
v_gene: TRBV5-4
CDR3nt: TGTGCCAGCAGCGATAAGACCGGGACAGGACAAACCGGGGAGCTGTTTTTT
CDR3aa: CASSDKTGTGQTGELFF

abundance: many
j_gene: TRBJ2-7
d_gene: .
v_gene: TRBV2
CDR3nt: TGTGCCAGCGACCTAGCCTACGAGCAGTACTTC
CDR3aa: CASDLAYEQYF

abundance: .
j_gene: TRBJ1-1
d_gene: .
v_gene: TRBV3-1
CDR3nt: TGTGCCAGCAGCCAAGAATTTGACCACAGGGCGGAGAACACTGAAGCTTTCTTT
CDR3aa: CASSQEFDHRAENTEAFF

abundance: many
j_gene: TRBJ2-3
d_gene: .
v_gene: TRBV4-3
CDR3nt: TGCGCCAGCAGCCAAGAGAACCGGGGGGCGTTCGGCACAGATACGCAGTATTTT
CDR3aa: CASSQENRGAFGTDTQYF

abundance: many
j_gene: TRBJ2-7
d_gene: TRBD1
v_gene: TRBV27
CDR3nt: TGTGTCAGCAGTTTAGGGGGCGGGTACGAGCAGTACTTC
CDR3aa: CVSSLGGGYEQYF

abundance: many
j_gene: TRBJ2-7
d_gene: TRBD1
v_gene: TRBV7-6
CDR3nt: TGTGCCAGCAGCAAGACCGGGACAGGGTCGTACGAGCAGTACTTC
CDR3aa: CASSKTGTGSYEQYF

abundance: .
j_gene: TRBJ2-5
d_gene: .
v_gene: TRBV5-1
CDR3nt: TGCGCCAGCAGCTACAGTTGGGAAGAGACCCATTACTTC
CDR3aa: CASSYSWEETHYF

abundance: many
j_gene: TRBJ2-1
d_gene: TRBD2
v_gene: TRBV6-2/TRBV6-3
CDR3nt: TGTGCCAGCAGTTACCCCCGGGGGGGTATGAACAATGAGCAGTTCTTC
CDR3aa: CASSYPRGGMNNEQFF

abundance: .
j_gene: TRBJ2-7
d_gene: .
v_gene: TRBV6-1
CDR3nt: TGTGCCAGCATATCCATACCGTCTGCCTACCAGCAGTACTTC
CDR3aa: CASISIPSAYQQYF